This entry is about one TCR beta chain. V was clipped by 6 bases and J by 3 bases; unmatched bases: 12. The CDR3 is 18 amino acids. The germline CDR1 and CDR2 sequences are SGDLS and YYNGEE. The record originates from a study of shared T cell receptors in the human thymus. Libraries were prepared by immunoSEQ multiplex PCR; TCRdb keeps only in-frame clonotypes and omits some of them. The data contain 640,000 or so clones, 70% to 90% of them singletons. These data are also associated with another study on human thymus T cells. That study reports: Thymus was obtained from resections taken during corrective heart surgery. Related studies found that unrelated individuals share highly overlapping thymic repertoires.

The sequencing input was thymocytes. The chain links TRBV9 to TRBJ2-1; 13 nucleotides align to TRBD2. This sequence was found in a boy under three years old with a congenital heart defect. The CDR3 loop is CASTPTGTSGTIYNEQFF. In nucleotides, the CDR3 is TGTGCCAGCACCCCGACCGGGACTAGCGGGACTATCTACAATGAGCAGTTCTTC.